The 3 T cell receptor beta chains below all came from one sample that was sequenced in a study of CD8+CD57+ T cells in acquired aplastic anemia. Researchers used genomic DNA as the template to profile TCR beta VDJ and CDR3. TCRdb passed the reads through MiXCR, listing each CDR3 protein once. Here the sample spans hundreds of thousands of distinct CDR3 sequences, roughly 68% being singletons. The sequencing input was sorted CD4+, CD8+, or CD8+CD57+ T cells (not recorded which) from PBMCs. The receptors were gathered from a human donor in good health, serving as a control.

As regards this clonotype: The junction departs from the called germline gene at one end, perhaps through a read error. The chain couples TRBV7-2 to TRBJ2-1; D is unresolved. The J call may be in error: the DNA end matches TRBJ1-2 better. The CDR3 spans 13 residues. Germline V gene sequence: CDR1 SGHTA, CDR2 FQGNSA. The CDR3 loop reads CASSQALGSGYTF. The DNA of the CDR3 is TGCGCCAGCAGCCAAGCGCTTGGGTCTGGCTACACCTTC.

This clonotype was recorded only once. This may be a read error, as it is one base from a much larger clone. This chain joins TRBV12-3 or TRBV12-4 and TRBJ1-3; 7 nucleotides agree with TRBD1. V lost 10 bases, J lost 4 bases, and 13 bases stayed unmatched. This CDR3 is 15 amino acids long. The CDR3 loop reads CATRFDRARGNTIYF. DNA for the CDR3: TGTGCCACCCGTTTCGACAGGGCGCGGGGAAACACCATATATTTT.

This sequence joins TRBV20-1 and TRBJ1-2; tentative D call: TRBD1 (5 bases). Per germline, CDR1 DFQATT and CDR2 SNEGSKA (reference sequence). Trimming took off 0 bases at V and 4 bases at J, with 12 bases between the two ends. This CDR3 has 14 residues. CDR3 nucleotide sequence: TGCAGTGCTAGAGATGGTCGCCAGGGCTATGGCTACACCTTC. It translates to CSARDGRQGYGYTF.